The entry below describes one TCR beta chain. What antigen it recognizes has not been identified. Base qualities are missing; no much larger clone stands one base away. Patients with a history of autoimmune disease or receiving systemic immunosuppression were excluded from the trial. Peripheral blood for TCR sequencing was drawn from every dose cohort at baseline, at cycle 4 day 1 and at cycle 7 day 1. The samples were taken from a phase I, first-in-human, multicenter, open-label dose-escalation trial of ivuxolimab. The trial enrolled adults with locally advanced or metastatic head and neck squamous cell, hepatocellular, melanoma or renal cell carcinoma. CD4+ and CD8+ T cells were sorted separately from peripheral blood before TCR sequencing. The sample belongs to a study of OX40 agonist ivuxolimab in advanced cancers. Regarding the complete study: Ivuxolimab was a fully human IgG2 agonistic monoclonal antibody targeting the costimulatory receptor OX40 (CD134). Intravenous ivuxolimab was administered to patients every 2 weeks at six dose levels: 0.01, 0.1, 0.3, 1.5, 3 and 10 mg/kg. Of the roughly 54 dose-escalation patients, hepatocellular carcinoma was present in 19, melanoma in around 15, renal cell carcinoma in 9 and head and neck cancer in 9. In the dose-escalation cohort, around four fifths of patients were male, and the mean age was around 65 years with a range of roughly 20 to 80. Patients were allowed to have had prior anti-PD-1, anti-PD-L1 or anti-CTLA-4 therapy, and approximately 41% of the dose-escalation patients had previously received checkpoint inhibitors. Partial responses occurred in three dose-escalation patients, of whom one had hepatocellular carcinoma and two had cutaneous melanoma. Peripheral TCRbeta sequencing aimed to test whether ivuxolimab altered TCR sequence diversity and caused clonal T-cell expansion. The monotherapy dose-escalation portion (N ≈ 50 patients) of the phase I ivuxolimab trial is reported in the paper.

For sequencing of the TCRbeta CDR3 region, genomic DNA was extracted from the sorted cells. TCRbeta CDR3 regions were sequenced using the immunoSEQ Assay. The table was pulled from immuneACCESS by TCRdb, which kept in-frame rearrangements only. Such tables lose some clones; where checked, under half of the loss comes from unresolved V genes, and the rest has no known cause. The table for this sample lists approximately 72,000 clones; 70% to 90% of them were counted only once. The biggest ten clones account for 0.8% to 0.9% of the sample. The CDR3, cysteine through phenylalanine, is 15 amino acids long. Solely the CDR3 DNA is kept, with 45 bases framed from the first base. The germline V gene yields MDHEN for CDR1 and SYDVKM for CDR2. Cut back by 3 bases and 4 bases, the V and J ends lie 15 bases apart. Findings and caveats that apply to the study as a whole: The antigen specificity of the peripheral T cells that underwent clonal expansion was not determined. In the 0.1-3.0 mg/kg groups, partial responders had among the lowest normalized peripheral clonal expansion, particularly in CD8+ T cells. On average, CD8+ T cells showed more expanded clones than CD4+ T cells after ivuxolimab. At doses from 0.1 to 3.0 mg/kg, clonal expansion was seen in both CD4+ and CD8+ blood T cells between baseline and week 6. Low levels of normalized T-cell clonal expansion were also seen in some patients who did not respond.

The rearrangement joined TRBV28 to TRBJ1-2; D gene: possibly TRBD1, on 5 matching bases. This receptor was identified in an adult with an advanced solid tumor such as melanoma, head and neck, liver or kidney cancer. Sequences were derived from CD4+ or CD8+ T cells sorted from blood, sampled in a trial of the OX40 agonist ivuxolimab. At the DNA level, the sequence is TGTGCCAGCAGTTTTGGGGGGGGGACCTCCTATGGCTACACCTTC. It translates as CASSFGGGTSYGYTF.